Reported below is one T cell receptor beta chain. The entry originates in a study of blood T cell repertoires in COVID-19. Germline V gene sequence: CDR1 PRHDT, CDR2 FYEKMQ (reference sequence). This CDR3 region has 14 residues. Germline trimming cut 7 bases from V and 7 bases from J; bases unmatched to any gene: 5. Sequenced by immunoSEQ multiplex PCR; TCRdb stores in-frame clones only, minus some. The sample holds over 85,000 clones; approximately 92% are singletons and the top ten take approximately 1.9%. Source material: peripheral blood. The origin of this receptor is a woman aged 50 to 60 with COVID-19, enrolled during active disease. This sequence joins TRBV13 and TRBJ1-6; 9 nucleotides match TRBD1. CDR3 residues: CASTRDRGNSPLHF. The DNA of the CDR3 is TGTGCCAGCACCCGAGACAGGGGGAATTCACCCCTCCACTTT.